These T cell receptor beta chains were read from a single sample in a study of T cell responses to AZD1222 COVID-19 vaccine. The table came from immunoSEQ multiplex PCR; TCRdb's copy has only in-frame clones and leaves some out. This table has roughly 150,000 clones, more than 85% appearing once. The specimen comprised peripheral blood, sampled 28 days after the second AZD1222 dose. The receptors stem from an adult who received the AZD1222 COVID-19 vaccine. The CDR3 runs from the conserved cysteine through the conserved F or W. The D gene is left open where the match is weak. Size is omitted from some rows. Given values are once, few, many or a class for expanded clones.

TRBV7-9,TRBJ2-1,15,once,TRBD1,CASSTDRGGYNEQFF,TGTGCCAGCAGCACCGACAGGGGGGGATACAATGAGCAGTTCTTC
TRBV10-1,TRBJ2-7,17,.,.,CARTGGGRLLWNYEQYF,TGCGCCAGAACTGGGGGGGGGCGGTTGTTATGGAACTACGAGCAGTACTTC
TRBV5-4,TRBJ1-4,15,.,TRBD1,CASSQWGQGNEKLFF,TGTGCCAGCAGCCAGTGGGGACAGGGTAATGAAAAACTGTTTTTT
TRBV28,TRBJ2-3,18,.,TRBD2,CASSSSGAGGLAADTQYF,TGTGCCAGCAGTTCATCAGGGGCTGGGGGACTAGCGGCAGATACGCAGTATTTT
TRBV19,TRBJ1-5,13,few,.,CASSRDRRQPQHF,TGTGCCAGTAGTCGGGACCGGAGGCAGCCCCAGCATTTT
TRBV3-1/TRBV3-2,TRBJ1-3,17,.,.,CASSQDPWVSSGNTIYF,TGTGCCAGCAGCCAAGATCCCTGGGTTAGCTCTGGAAACACCATATATTTT
TRBV2,TRBJ2-1,18,.,TRBD2,CASRPPGLADSSYNEQFF,TGTGCCAGCAGACCCCCGGGACTAGCGGACTCATCCTACAATGAGCAGTTCTTC
TRBV6-6,TRBJ2-7,14,.,.,CASSYSADHYEQYF,TGTGCCAGCAGTTACTCGGCGGACCACTACGAGCAGTACTTC
TRBV19,TRBJ2-7,16,.,.,CASSIAGGGTAYEQYF,TGTGCCAGTAGTATAGCTGGGGGGGGCACAGCCTACGAGCAGTACTTC
TRBV18,TRBJ1-6,16,once,TRBD1,CASSLTNRGLDSPLHF,TGTGCCAGCTCATTAACTAACAGGGGGCTGGATTCACCCCTCCACTTT
TRBV28,TRBJ2-7,17,once,TRBD1,CASSLLKGQIYHYEQYF,TGTGCCAGCAGTTTACTTAAGGGACAGATCTATCACTACGAGCAGTACTTC
TRBV19,TRBJ1-4,17,.,.,CASSISLAPTTNEKLFF,TGTGCCAGTAGTATTTCGTTGGCTCCAACAACTAATGAAAAACTGTTTTTT
TRBV5-1,TRBJ2-4,16,.,.,CASSPLEGGGKNIQYF,TGCGCCAGCAGCCCACTGGAAGGGGGAGGCAAAAACATTCAGTACTTC
TRBV14,TRBJ1-2,15,.,.,CASSQDIATAYGYTF,TGTGCCAGCAGCCAAGACATCGCCACGGCCTATGGCTACACCTTC
TRBV6-4,TRBJ2-7,16,.,TRBD2,CASSAPPAGDPYEQYF,TGTGCCAGCAGTGCCCCCCCCGCGGGAGACCCCTACGAGCAGTACTTC
TRBV19,TRBJ2-2,14,.,.,CASRSLGVVGELFF,TGTGCCAGTAGAAGCTTAGGGGTCGTCGGGGAGCTGTTTTTT
TRBV7-2,TRBJ2-1,14,.,.,CASSLSSDYNEQFF,TGTGCCAGCAGCTTATCTAGCGACTACAATGAGCAGTTCTTC
TRBV11-3,TRBJ1-2,16,.,.,CASSTKYSVPRYGYTF,TGTGCCAGCAGCACGAAATACAGTGTCCCCCGCTATGGCTACACCTTC
TRBV10-3,TRBJ2-3,15,.,.,CAIREGGTSTDTQYF,TGTGCCATCAGGGAAGGGGGTACTAGCACAGATACGCAGTATTTT
TRBV28,TRBJ2-1,16,.,TRBD2,CASSPRAGSSYNEQFF,TGTGCCAGCAGTCCTCGAGCGGGGAGCTCCTACAATGAGCAGTTCTTC
TRBV27,TRBJ1-6,15,.,.,CASSLSNSPNSPLHF,TGTGCCAGCAGTTTAAGTAACAGTCCTAATTCACCCCTCCACTTT
TRBV9,TRBJ1-3,20,.,TRBD1,CASSVDPQRDRGRPGNTIYF,TGTGCCAGCAGCGTAGACCCGCAGCGGGACAGGGGACGACCTGGAAACACCATATATTTT
TRBV6-6,TRBJ1-2,13,.,.,CASSYRGVQGYTF,TGTGCCAGCAGTTATCGGGGAGTACAGGGCTACACCTTC
TRBV27,TRBJ1-2,13,few,.,CASSLMAGGGYTF,TGTGCCAGCAGCCTTATGGCAGGCGGTGGCTACACCTTC
TRBV29-1,TRBJ2-6,12,.,.,CSVGARANVLTF,TGCAGCGTGGGAGCACGGGCCAACGTCCTGACTTTC
TRBV5-1,TRBJ2-5,16,.,TRBD2,CASSGIGLAGQETQYF,TGCGCCAGCAGCGGAATTGGACTAGCGGGACAAGAGACCCAGTACTTC
TRBV29-1,TRBJ2-7,12,.,.,CSVVSGTYEQYF,TGCAGCGTTGTGTCGGGAACCTACGAGCAGTACTTC
TRBV27,TRBJ1-5,15,.,.,CASSFGVGAPTPQHF,TGTGCCAGCAGTTTTGGTGTGGGGGCTCCAACGCCCCAGCATTTT
TRBV28,TRBJ1-1,15,.,TRBD1,CASRDRQGGNTEAFF,TGTGCCAGCAGGGATAGACAGGGGGGGAACACTGAAGCTTTCTTT